This TCR beta chain was retrieved from a study of beta chain features in type 1 diabetes. Study-wide findings and caveats: People with Type 1 diabetes carried modestly yet significantly shorter TCRB CDR3s in all four CD4+ subsets.

Trimming removed 3 bases at V and 3 bases at J, with 8 bases between. The length of the CDR3 is 13 residues. Germline CDR1 is MNHEY and CDR2 is SMNVEV (reference sequence). Only a few counts were recorded for this clone. The antigen remains undetermined. Expressed TCRB transcripts were sequenced because the entire RNA isolate underwent reverse transcription. Method: immunoSEQ multiplex PCR; TCRdb's copy keeps in-frame clones and lacks some. Here the sample spans 200,000 to 300,000 clones, roughly 20% being singletons. V is TRBV27 and J is TRBJ1-1, with unresolved D. This sequence originates from a woman in her thirties or forties with type 1 diabetes. The specimen sequenced was naive CD4+ T cells from blood. For the CDR3, the DNA is TGTGCCAGCAGTTTGGAGGTGGACACTGAAGCTTTCTTT. As protein: CASSLEVDTEAFF.